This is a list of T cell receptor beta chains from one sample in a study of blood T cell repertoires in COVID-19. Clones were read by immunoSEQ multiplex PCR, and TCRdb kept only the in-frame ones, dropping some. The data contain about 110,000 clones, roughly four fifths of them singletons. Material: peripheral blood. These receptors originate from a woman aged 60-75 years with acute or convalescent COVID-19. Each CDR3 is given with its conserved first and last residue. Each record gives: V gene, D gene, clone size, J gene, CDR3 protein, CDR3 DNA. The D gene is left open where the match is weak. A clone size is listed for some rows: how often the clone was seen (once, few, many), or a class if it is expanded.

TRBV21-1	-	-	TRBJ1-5	CASRPAGTGRLYSNQPQHF	TGTGCCAGCAGGCCTGCCGGGACAGGGAGACTCTATAGCAATCAGCCCCAGCATTTT
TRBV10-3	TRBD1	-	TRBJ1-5	CAISESGQGTQPQHF	TGTGCCATCAGTGAGTCCGGACAGGGTACTCAGCCCCAGCATTTT
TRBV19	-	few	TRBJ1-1	CASSAPGDTEAFF	TGTGCCAGTAGTGCCCCGGGGGACACTGAAGCTTTCTTT
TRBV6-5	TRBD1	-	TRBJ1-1	CASSPWGQKNTEAFF	TGTGCCAGCAGTCCATGGGGACAGAAGAACACTGAAGCTTTCTTT
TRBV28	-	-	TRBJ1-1	CASSLDRHPEAFF	TGTGCCAGCAGTTTGGATCGACACCCTGAAGCTTTCTTT
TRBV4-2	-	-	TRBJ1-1	CASSPRTAMNTEAFF	TGTGCCAGCAGCCCTCGGACAGCAATGAACACTGAAGCTTTCTTT
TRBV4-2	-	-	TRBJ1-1	CASSQEVGGTEAFF	TGTGCCAGCAGCCAAGAGGTAGGAGGCACTGAAGCTTTCTTT
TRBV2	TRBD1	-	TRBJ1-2	CASTRTGANYGYTF	TGTGCCAGCACTAGGACAGGGGCCAACTATGGCTACACCTTC
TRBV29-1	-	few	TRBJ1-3	CSVASSGNTIYF	TGCAGCGTTGCGAGCTCTGGAAACACCATATATTTT
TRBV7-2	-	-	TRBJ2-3	CASSRSGGTDTQYF	TGTGCCAGCAGCAGGTCCGGGGGCACAGATACGCAGTATTTT
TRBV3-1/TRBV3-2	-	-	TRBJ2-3	CASSQDWLAADTQYF	TGTGCCAGCAGCCAAGATTGGCTAGCAGCAGATACGCAGTATTTT
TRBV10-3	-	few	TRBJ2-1	CAISEQGQDEQFF	TGTGCCATCAGCGAGCAGGGTCAGGATGAGCAGTTCTTC
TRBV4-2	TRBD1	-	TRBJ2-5	CASSQKDRGLETQYF	TGTGCCAGCAGCCAAAAAGACAGGGGCCTCGAGACCCAGTACTTC
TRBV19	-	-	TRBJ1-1	CASRRAGDHRAFF	TGTGCCAGTAGGAGGGCGGGGGACCATAGGGCTTTCTTT
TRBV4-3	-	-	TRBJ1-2	CASSQGAGWDGYTF	TGCGCCAGCAGCCAAGGGGCAGGGTGGGATGGCTACACCTTC
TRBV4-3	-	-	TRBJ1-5	CASSQDLRGGNQPQHF	TGCGCCAGCAGCCAAGATTTGCGGGGAGGGAATCAGCCCCAGCATTTT
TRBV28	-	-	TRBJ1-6	CASSPLFDGSLNNSPLHF	TGTGCCAGCAGTCCCCTCTTTGATGGCAGTCTCAATAATTCACCCCTCCACTTT
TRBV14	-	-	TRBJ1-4	CASSATGHEKLFF	TGTGCCAGCAGCGCTACAGGGCATGAAAAACTGTTTTTT